The TCR beta chain under discussion was sequenced for a study of T cells after yellow fever vaccination. For the study at large: Researchers used SMART-Seq v4 Ultra Low Input to prepare fractions that had low cell numbers.

The CDR3 has 15 residues. J gave up 3 bases and V 6 bases, and 6 bases lay outside the gene matches. CDR1 and CDR2 (germline): SGHTA, FQGNSA. This clonotype was counted ten times or more. Synthesis of TCR cDNA relied on 5'RACE template switching, which attached a universal primer site and UMIs. TCRdb itself ran the 5' RACE reads through MiXCR, one entry per CDR3 protein. The sample yields some 250,000 distinct CDR3 sequences, more than 3.5% seen once. The TCR was taken from a man younger than 35 who received the YFV17D yellow fever vaccine. The gene calls are TRBV7-2 and TRBJ1-2; 11 positions match TRBD1. This specimen was PBMCs, taken 15 days after the yellow fever booster vaccination. Here the CDR3 DNA reads TGTGCCAGCAGATATCCGGGACAGGGGGACTATGGCTACACCTTC. This encodes CASRYPGQGDYGYTF. The whole variable domain, remainder taken from reference TRBV7-2 and TRBJ1-2, is GAGVSQSPSNKVTEKGKDVELRCDPISGHTALYWYRQSLGQGLEFLIYFQGNSAPDKSGLPSDRFSAERTGGSVSTLTIQRTQQEDSAVYLCASRYPGQGDYGYTFGSGTRLTVV.